This T cell receptor beta chain derives from a study of brain T cells in children with intractable seizures. Germline loops: CDR1 LNHDA, CDR2 SQIVND (reference sequence). The CDR3 is 15 residues long. V was pared by 3 bases and J by 0 bases, with 9 bases between. Profiling relied on immunoSEQ multiplex PCR, and the TCRdb table lists in-frame clones only, not all of them. The sample consists of 300,000 to 400,000 clones, about 93% of them appearing once. This clone was counted once. Time point here: blood from clinic visit 5 months post-surgery; TSC patient then seizure free. The receptor's source is a boy under three years old with tuberous sclerosis and intractable seizures. The material sequenced was peripheral blood, taken roughly 5 months after surgery. The V and J genes are TRBV19 and TRBJ1-3; D uncertain. Written as DNA, the CDR3 is TGTGCCAGTAGTATCGCCGTTCTCTCTGGAAACACCATATATTTT. It codes for CASSIAVLSGNTIYF.